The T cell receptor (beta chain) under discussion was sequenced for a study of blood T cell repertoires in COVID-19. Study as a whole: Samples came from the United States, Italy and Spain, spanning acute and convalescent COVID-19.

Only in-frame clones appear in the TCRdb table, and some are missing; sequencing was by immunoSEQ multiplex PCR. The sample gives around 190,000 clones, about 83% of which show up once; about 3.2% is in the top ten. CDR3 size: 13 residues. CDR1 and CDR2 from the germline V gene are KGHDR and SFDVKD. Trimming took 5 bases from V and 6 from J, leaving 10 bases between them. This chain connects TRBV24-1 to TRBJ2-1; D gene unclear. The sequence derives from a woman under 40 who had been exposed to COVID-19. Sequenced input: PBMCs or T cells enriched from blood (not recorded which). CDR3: CATSGNPSNEQFF. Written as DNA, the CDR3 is TGTGCCACCAGTGGTAACCCGAGCAATGAGCAGTTCTTC.